These 6 T cell receptor beta chains were all obtained from the same sample, sequenced in a study of identical twins. TCRdb ran MiXCR on the 5' RACE reads and lists one entry per CDR3 protein. Of 520,000 or so distinct CDR3 sequences listed, roughly a fifth are singletons. A further study also used this sample, focusing on T cells expressing NK-cell markers.

The specimen sequenced was CD4+ T cells sorted from blood. The receptor set was obtained from a woman under 30 in good health.

V gene TRBV7-8 combines with J gene TRBJ1-1, with D unclear. CDR1 and CDR2 (germline): SGHVS, FQNEAQ. The CDR3 is 17 amino acids. V was cut by 2 bases and J by 1 base, with 17 bases left in between. The CDR3 protein is CASSLIGPATPNTEAFF. The CDR3 region has the DNA TGTGCCAGCAGCTTAATCGGTCCAGCTACACCGAACACTGAAGCTTTCTTT.

This clonotype has just a few counts. CDR3 DNA: TGTGCCAGCAGTGACAGGGGGCGCGGCACAGATACGCAGTATTTT. This codes for CASSDRGRGTDTQYF. V usage is TRBV6-1 and J usage is TRBJ2-3; 8 nucleotides match TRBD1. Per germline, CDR1 MNHNS and CDR2 SASEGT. With V trimmed by 3 bases and J by 1 base, 3 bases remained unmatched. The CDR3 spans 15 residues.

The CDR3 nucleotides read TGTGCCAGCAGTTACATCACAGGTTGGGGCGGCTATGGCTACACCTTC. The encoded protein is CASSYITGWGGYGYTF. This chain uses TRBV6-5 with TRBJ1-2; perhaps TRBD1 as D (5 bases). Looked up from germline, CDR1 is MNHEY and CDR2 is SVGAGI. Trimming removed 2 bases from V and 4 bases from J, with 17 bases in between. CDR3 length: 16 amino acids.

This clonotype has a handful of counts. The chain links TRBV4-3 to TRBJ2-7; tentatively, D is TRBD1 (6 bases). Germline V gene sequence: CDR1 LGHNA, CDR2 YSLEER. V was pared by 4 bases and J by 4 bases, with 17 bases between. The length of the CDR3 is 15 residues. The CDR3 loop reads CASSRNQGIMYEQYF. The CDR3 bases are TGCGCCAGCAGCCGAAATCAGGGGATAATGTACGAGCAGTACTTC.

In its sample, this clonotype was seen many times. The chain recombines TRBV29-1 with TRBJ2-7; 9 bases map to TRBD1. This CDR3 spans 12 amino acids. Germline V gene lookup returns CDR1 SQVTM and CDR2 ANQGSEA. The V gene end was trimmed by 5 bases and the J gene end by 4 bases; junction bases not matched to a gene: 3. CDR3 sequence (DNA): TGCAGCGTTCGGGACAGGGATTACGAGCAGTACTTC. This gives the protein CSVRDRDYEQYF.

In its sample, this clonotype was seen many times. The V gene is TRBV7-2, the J gene TRBJ2-7; D not certain. The CDR3 has 15 residues. CDR1 is SGHTA and CDR2 is FQGNSA in the germline V gene. Deletions cut 0 bases from V and 0 bases from J, with 9 bases between. In nucleotides, the CDR3 is TGTGCCAGCAGCTTAGCGCGGTGGAGCTCCTACGAGCAGTACTTC. This sequence encodes CASSLARWSSYEQYF.